These T cell receptor beta chains were read from a single sample in a study of T cells in localized non-small cell lung cancer. Generated by immunoSEQ multiplex PCR, the TCRdb table keeps only in-frame clones and is missing some. The sample lists around 24,000 clones; about nine tenths were seen once. The specimen comprised peripheral blood, sampled before any cancer treatment. The receptors come from a man aged 35 to 69 with stage I squamous cell lung carcinoma. Both conserved end residues are part of each CDR3. The order of the fields is V gene, CDR3 length, CDR3 protein.

>TRBV6-5|11
CASSHRGKAFF
>TRBV6-6|14
CASSFGPRDQPQHF
>TRBV4-1|14
CASSPEWGSGGYTF
>TRBV5-6|13
CASILQPNYGYTF
>TRBV5-1|16
CASSPVGQSSSYEQYF
>TRBV15|15
CATSVGTGGPYEQYF
>TRBV9|15
CASSSRGGSYNEQFF
>TRBV30|13
CALQPGTYYGYTF
>TRBV7-3|14
CASSLLGTGGGYTF
>TRBV19|15
CASSIPGQGNEKLFF
>TRBV5-4|14
CASSWDRSIYEQYF
>TRBV7-9|13
CASSSQLSYEQYF
>TRBV6-6|14
CASLSGGGTGELFF
>TRBV6-1|18
CASSGQNLRGPHTGELFF
>TRBV11-2|14
CASTKDRTSYEQYF
>TRBV13|13
CASSDRATEKLFF
>TRBV28|18
CASRNPTGGAGANYGYTF
>TRBV19|14
CASSDREGPYEQYF
>TRBV19|14
CASRSSFSGNTIYF
>TRBV4-2|13
CASSQAGIPEAFF
>TRBV5-1|15
CASSLTFDQPYGYTF